This TCR beta chain appears in the sequencing data of a study of OX40 agonist ivuxolimab in advanced cancers. Study-wide context: Dosing consisted of intravenous ivuxolimab at 0.01 to 10 mg/kg every 2 weeks.

TCRdb keeps only in-frame clones here, not all; method: immunoSEQ multiplex PCR. The sample holds about 57,000 clones; about 83% are singletons and the top ten take 3% to 3.5%. The ends lost 6 bases at V and 3 bases at J; junction bases unmatched: 12. Germline V gene data show CDR1 as ENHRY and CDR2 as SYGVKD. This CDR3 comprises 16 residues. The specimen was CD4+ or CD8+ T cells sorted from blood, collected in a trial of the OX40 agonist ivuxolimab. The sequence derives from an adult with an advanced solid tumor such as melanoma, head and neck, liver or kidney cancer. This sequence joins TRBV10-3 and TRBJ2-5; 8 bases agree with TRBD1. The chain's CDR3 is CAIREGSGGIKETQYF. CDR3 in DNA: TGTGCCATCAGGGAAGGGTCAGGGGGCATTAAAGAGACCCAGTACTTC.